This T cell receptor beta chain is from a study of technical replicates of blood from four donors. The CDR3 has 12 residues. Trimming took off 0 bases at V and 5 bases at J, with 5 bases between the two ends. Per the germline V gene, CDR1 is SGHDT and CDR2 is YYEEEE. The repertoire was sequenced with immunoSEQ multiplex PCR; TCRdb's copy has only in-frame clones and lacks some. The table lists more than 65,000 clones, nearly 95% of them singletons. The sequence derives from a human donor in good health. The material sequenced was T cells isolated from PBMCs. The chain couples TRBV5-6 to TRBJ1-1; D gene ambiguous. CDR3 sequence: CASSLAETEAFF. The CDR3 coding sequence is TGTGCCAGCAGCTTGGCTGAGACTGAAGCTTTCTTT.